The present T cell receptor beta chain was sequenced within a study of blood T cell repertoires in COVID-19. Deletions cut 0 bases from V and 4 bases from J, with 9 bases between. The CDR3 is made up of 13 amino acids. Germline assignment: CDR1 GTSNPN and CDR2 SVGIG (reference sequence). Data came from immunoSEQ multiplex PCR; TCRdb stores just in-frame clones and leaves some out. The sample holds approximately 340,000 clones; just over 90% are singletons and the top ten take more than 0.85%. This receptor was identified in a woman in her forties who had been exposed to COVID-19. V is TRBV30 and J is TRBJ1-1; D not resolved. Sequencing was performed on PBMCs or T cells enriched from blood (not recorded which). CDR3 sequence reads: CAWSVGGSTEAFF. The CDR3 DNA follows: TGTGCCTGGAGTGTGGGAGGCTCCACTGAAGCTTTCTTT.